These 17 T cell receptor beta chains were all obtained from the same sample, sequenced in a study of PD-1 blockade in classical Hodgkin lymphoma. Time point indicated: cycle 4 day 1 (C4D1), after less than seven weeks of nivolumab. No patient escaped relapse after autologous stem cell transplantation, and brentuximab vedotin exposure varied. Clones were sequenced by immunoSEQ multiplex PCR, and TCRdb holds only the in-frame ones, with some missing. The table records 99,000 or so clones, about nine tenths of them present only once. The source material was peripheral blood mononuclear cells (PBMCs), sampled before the fourth cycle of nivolumab. Receptors were obtained from a human donor with classical Hodgkin lymphoma.

The chain recombines TRBV19 with TRBJ2-1; D is unclear. Germline V gene sequence: CDR1 LNHDA, CDR2 SQIVND (reference sequence). V lost 5 bases, J lost 5 bases, and 7 bases lay in between. There are 12 residues in the CDR3. The CDR3 loop reads CASSYSHNEQFF. CDR3 nucleotide sequence: TGTGCCAGTAGTTACTCTCACAATGAGCAGTTCTTC.

The CDR3 reads CASSQDSHEQYF. CDR3 DNA: TGCGCCAGCAGCCAAGATTCGCACGAGCAGTACTTC. The chain joins TRBV4-1 to TRBJ2-7; D uncertain. Germline values: CDR1 MGHRA, CDR2 YSYEKL. V was clipped by 0 bases and J by 5 bases, with 5 bases between them. The CDR3 loop spans 12 amino acids.

The chain recombines TRBV30 with TRBJ2-3; D not certain. The V and J ends lost 3 bases and 2 bases respectively, with 12 bases between them. The CDR3 covers 14 residues. The germline CDR1 and CDR2 sequences are GTSNPN and SVGIG (reference sequence). CDR3: CAWSSAGPTDTQYF. CDR3 nucleotides: TGTGCCTGGAGCTCTGCTGGTCCCACAGATACGCAGTATTTT.

The chain recombines TRBV2 with TRBJ2-1, with TRBD2 matching over 11 bases. This CDR3 has 15 residues. CDR1 and CDR2 (germline): SNHLY, FYNNEI. V lost 4 bases to trimming and J lost 7 bases; unmatched junction nucleotides: 6. The CDR3 loop reads CASSVLAGGPNEQFF. DNA for the CDR3: TGTGCCAGCAGTGTTTTAGCGGGAGGGCCAAATGAGCAGTTCTTC.

CDR3: CAISDSGQSNQPQHF. As DNA, the CDR3 is TGTGCCATCAGTGACTCGGGACAGAGCAATCAGCCCCAGCATTTT. The J gene is TRBJ1-5, the V gene TRBV10-3, with 7 bases lining up with TRBD1. This CDR3 comprises 15 residues. With 3 bases clipped from V and 1 base from J, the junction kept 3 bases outside the gene matches. The germline V gene encodes CDR1 ENHRY and CDR2 SYGVKD.

This chain uses TRBV2 with TRBJ1-5, with 8 bases aligning to TRBD1. From germline, CDR1 is SNHLY and CDR2 FYNNEI. J was trimmed by 3 bases and V by 10 bases; bases with no gene match: 5. The CDR3 is 13 amino acids. The CDR3 DNA sequence: TGTGCCACCGCGGGACAGGCCAATCAGCCCCAGCATTTT. Its protein product is CATAGQANQPQHF.

In DNA form, the CDR3 reads TGTGCCAGCGGCTACCTTGTCGGACAGGGCTCCTACGAGCAGTACTTC. Translated: CASGYLVGQGSYEQYF. This chain links TRBV27 with TRBJ2-7; TRBD1 matches 8 bases. Germline-derived CDR1 and CDR2 are MNHEY and SMNVEV (reference sequence). This CDR3 region has 16 residues. The J segment lost 0 bases and the V segment lost 8 bases, leaving 12 bases of the junction unmatched.

The rearrangement joins TRBV28 to TRBJ1-4, with TRBD1 as a possible D gene (5 bases). Germline CDR1 is MDHEN and CDR2 is SYDVKM. The CDR3 covers 15 residues. Trimming removed 3 bases at V and 7 bases at J, with 15 bases between. CDR3 loop: CASSFASRDGEKLFF. CDR3 bases: TGTGCCAGCAGTTTTGCGAGCAGGGACGGTGAAAAACTGTTTTTT.

The chain uses TRBV9 and TRBJ2-7; 14 bases are a match to TRBD2. Germline V lookup: CDR1 SGDLS, CDR2 YYNGEE. This CDR3 contains 16 residues. Germline trimming cut 0 bases from V and 3 bases from J; bases unmatched to any gene: 2. The CDR3 loop is CASSVGTSGRIYEQYF. For the CDR3, the DNA is TGTGCCAGCAGCGTAGGGACTAGCGGGAGGATCTACGAGCAGTACTTC.

The chain employs TRBV5-1 and TRBJ1-2; 7 bases line up with TRBD1. Germline trimming cut 0 bases from V and 8 bases from J; bases unmatched to any gene: 7. The CDR3 contains 14 residues. CDR1 and CDR2 (germline): SGHRS, YFSETQ. CDR3 sequence: CASSLEKGAKGYTF. CDR3 nucleotides: TGCGCCAGCAGCTTGGAGAAGGGGGCGAAGGGCTACACCTTC.

The J gene is TRBJ2-7, the V gene TRBV5-5; D is undetermined. CDR1 SGHKS and CDR2 YYEKEE come from the germline V gene (reference sequence). The ends were cut back, 1 base at V and 6 bases at J, with 5 bases in the middle. The CDR3 runs 11 residues. This CDR3 is CASSLIGEQYF. For the CDR3, the DNA is TGTGCCAGCAGCTTGATCGGCGAGCAGTACTTC.

V usage is TRBV18 and J usage is TRBJ2-5; 9 bases match TRBD1. With 5 bases clipped from V and 2 bases from J, the junction kept 6 bases outside the gene matches. CDR1 and CDR2 from the germline V gene are KGHSH and LQKENI. CDR3 length: 15 amino acids. CDR3 DNA: TGTGCCAGCTCAGAACAACAGGGGGCTCAAGAGACCCAGTACTTC. Its protein is CASSEQQGAQETQYF.

This clone was seen a single time. The V and J genes are TRBV4-1 and TRBJ2-7, with TRBD1 as a possible D gene (5 bases). This CDR3 has 13 amino acids. The V end lost 0 bases, the J end lost 3 bases, and 6 bases lay between the germline ends. Germline CDR1 MGHRA, CDR2 YSYEKL. Written as DNA, the CDR3 is TGCGCCAGCAGCCAAGAAGGGGACTACGAGCAGTACTTC. Protein product: CASSQEGDYEQYF.

The genes are TRBV4-1 and TRBJ2-5; D unresolved. The CDR3 loop spans 14 amino acids. Germline V gives CDR1 MGHRA, CDR2 YSYEKL. Between the trimmed V and J ends, which lost 0 bases and 1 base, there was a span of 6 bases. This chain's CDR3 is CASSQDPVQETQYF. As DNA, the CDR3 is TGCGCCAGCAGCCAAGATCCTGTCCAAGAGACCCAGTACTTC.

V gene TRBV19 combines with J gene TRBJ2-5, with 7 nucleotides matching TRBD2. Germline CDR1 is LNHDA and CDR2 is SQIVND (reference sequence). This CDR3 has 15 residues. The trim removed 7 bases at V and 1 base at J, leaving 9 bases unmatched. CDR3 protein: CASTWDYESQETQYF. In DNA form, the CDR3 reads TGTGCCAGTACATGGGACTACGAGTCCCAAGAGACCCAGTACTTC.

Written as DNA, the CDR3 is TGTGCCAGCAGTAGGACAGGGGGCGCCTATGGCTACACCTTC. Translated: CASSRTGGAYGYTF. The rearrangement uses TRBV6-5 and TRBJ1-2, with TRBD1 matching 11 bases. V was pared by 5 bases and J by 4 bases, with 3 bases of the junction left unmatched. CDR1 is MNHEY and CDR2 is SVGAGI in the germline V gene. This CDR3 is built from 14 residues.

This chain joins TRBV29-1 and TRBJ2-7, with 9 bases lining up with TRBD1. Germline-derived CDR1 and CDR2 are SQVTM and ANQGSEA. There are 14 residues in the CDR3. V lost 2 bases and J lost 4; bases outside the gene matches: 6. DNA for the CDR3: TGCAGCGTTGAATCACGGACAGGGGAGTACGAGCAGTACTTC. Translating gives CSVESRTGEYEQYF.